These 18 T cell receptor beta chains were sequenced from one sample in a study of identical twins. A single record per CDR3 protein comes from TCRdb applying MiXCR to the 5' RACE reads. The table has 300,000 to 350,000 distinct CDR3 sequences, more than 9% seen once. This sample was also put to use in a study of yellow fever vaccine responses in identical twins.

What was sequenced was CD8+ T cells sorted from blood. The receptors here all came from a woman aged 18-30 years in good health.

The chain links TRBV28 to TRBJ2-7, with 11 bases lining up with TRBD2. Germline values: CDR1 MDHEN, CDR2 SYDVKM. The CDR3 length is 16 residues. Unmatched junction bases numbered 10, after V lost 6 bases and J lost 3 bases. The CDR3 DNA reads as TGTGCCAGCAGACGGCTACTAGCGGGAGTCGACTACGAGCAGTACTTC. Its protein is CASRRLLAGVDYEQYF.

This chain uses TRBV7-9 with TRBJ2-7; 8 bases align to TRBD2. V lost 1 base to trimming and J lost 5 bases; unmatched junction nucleotides: 7. The CDR3 has 15 residues. Germline CDR1 and CDR2: SEHNR and FQNEAQ (reference sequence). CDR3 nucleotides: TGTGCCAGCAGCTTAGAGACTAGCGTCATGCACGAGCAGTACTTC. Its protein product is CASSLETSVMHEQYF.

This clonotype was recorded a few times. The chain links TRBV11-2 to TRBJ1-2; D is unclear. V shed 4 bases and J shed 4 bases, with 16 bases lying between them. This CDR3 spans 15 amino acids. CDR1 and CDR2 from the germline V gene are SGHAT and FQNNGV. The CDR3 DNA sequence: TGTGCCAGCAGCTCAGACGCTGGGCAGCTCTATGGCTACACCTTC. It specifies CASSSDAGQLYGYTF.

The chain joins TRBV7-9 to TRBJ2-3; 7 bases are shared with TRBD2. The CDR3 is made up of 17 amino acids. Per germline, CDR1 SEHNR and CDR2 FQNEAQ (reference sequence). Trimming took 2 bases from V and 0 from J; bases not matched to a gene: 8. Written as DNA, the CDR3 is TGTGCCAGCAGCTTAATGCTAGCGGATCCTAGCACAGATACGCAGTATTTT. Translation: CASSLMLADPSTDTQYF.

This clonotype has a handful of counts. This chain links TRBV20-1 with TRBJ2-7; 8 nucleotides align to TRBD2. V lost 6 bases to trimming and J lost 0 bases; unmatched junction nucleotides: 4. Germline V gene data show CDR1 as DFQATT and CDR2 as SNEGSKA (reference sequence). The CDR3 sequence is 13 residues long. The CDR3 is CSALADSSYEQYF. In DNA, the CDR3 is TGCAGTGCACTAGCGGATAGCTCCTACGAGCAGTACTTC.

This clonotype was counted only a few times. Here the CDR3 DNA reads TGTGCCAGCAGTTTGGACACGAACTATGGCTACACCTTC. Its translation: CASSLDTNYGYTF. The J gene is TRBJ1-2, the V gene TRBV27; tentative D call: TRBD1 (5 bases). The CDR3 loop spans 13 amino acids. Germline-derived CDR1 and CDR2 are MNHEY and SMNVEV (reference sequence). V gave up 3 bases and J gave up 2 bases, with 7 bases separating them.

This clonotype turned up a few times. This chain links TRBV4-1 with TRBJ2-7; TRBD2 matches at 9 bases. This CDR3 is 15 amino acids long. V dropped 1 base and J dropped 2; count of bases not matched to a gene: 3. Germline CDR1 MGHRA, CDR2 YSYEKL. The DNA of the CDR3 is TGCGCCAGCAGCCAAGGGACTAGCGCAGCCTACGAGCAGTACTTC. It codes for CASSQGTSAAYEQYF.

Here the CDR3 DNA reads TGTGCCAGTAGTATGGGTAGTAGCGAGCAGTACTTC. As protein: CASSMGSSEQYF. The genes are TRBV19 and TRBJ2-7, with D unresolved. In germline, CDR1 is LNHDA, CDR2 SQIVND (reference sequence). The CDR3 is 12 amino acids. Trimming removed 3 bases from V and 6 bases from J, with 9 bases in between. Full variable domain (rest looked up from reference TRBV19 and TRBJ2-7): DGGITQSPKYLFRKEGQNVTLSCEQNLNHDAMYWYRQDPGQGLRLIYYSQIVNDFQKGDIAEGYSVSREKKESFPLTVTSAQKNPTAFYLCASSMGSSEQYFGPGTRLTVT.

V and J are TRBV12-3 or TRBV12-4 and TRBJ2-1, with unresolved D. V was pared by 7 bases and J by 4 bases, with 5 bases between. This CDR3 comprises 11 residues. CDR3 DNA: TGTGCCAGCAACTTGTACAATGAGCAGTTCTTC. Its protein is CASNLYNEQFF.

This chain uses TRBV4-1 with TRBJ2-7, with 8 nucleotides matching TRBD1. Germline CDR1 and CDR2: MGHRA and YSYEKL. The J segment lost 4 bases and the V segment lost 4 bases, leaving 6 bases of the junction unmatched. This CDR3 has 14 amino acids. DNA of the CDR3: TGCGCCAGCAGCCCCGACAGGGGCTGGTACGAGCAGTACTTC. Translation gives CASSPDRGWYEQYF.

This clonotype was seen a handful of times. The chain carries TRBV29-1 and TRBJ2-3; 10 bases line up with TRBD1. From germline, CDR1 is SQVTM and CDR2 ANQGSEA. This CDR3 is built from 17 residues. V gave up 8 bases and J gave up 0 bases; unmatched junction bases: 14. The CDR3: CSPWGPGQGTSTDTQYF. CDR3 nucleotides: TGCAGCCCCTGGGGTCCGGGACAGGGGACTAGCACAGATACGCAGTATTTT.

The sample holds many counts of this clonotype. The chain is built from TRBV7-3 and TRBJ1-1; 8 nucleotides match TRBD1. The CDR3 extends over 15 amino acids. Germline loops: CDR1 SGHTA, CDR2 FQGTGA. Losses at the gene ends were 3 bases for V and 6 bases for J; bases not matched to a gene: 9. The CDR3 DNA sequence: TGTGCCAGCAGCTTCGACAGGGGCCCGCTCTCTGAAGCTTTCTTT. Its translation: CASSFDRGPLSEAFF.

This sequence joins TRBV7-9 and TRBJ2-1; TRBD2 aligns across 13 bases. The CDR3 totals 15 residues. Germline trimming cut 5 bases from V and 8 bases from J; bases unmatched to any gene: 6. CDR1 and CDR2 (germline): SEHNR, FQNEAQ (reference sequence). This CDR3 reads CASSELAGGEDEQFF. DNA for the CDR3: TGTGCCAGCAGCGAACTAGCGGGAGGGGAGGATGAGCAGTTCTTC.

This clonotype appeared a few times. The V and J genes are TRBV29-1 and TRBJ2-6; D gene unclear. Trimming removed 5 bases at V and 0 bases at J, with 2 bases between. The germline V gene encodes CDR1 SQVTM and CDR2 ANQGSEA. The CDR3 runs 12 residues. Here the CDR3 reads CSVISGANVLTF. CDR3 in DNA: TGCAGCGTTATCTCTGGGGCCAACGTCCTGACTTTC.

This clonotype was seen only once. This chain connects TRBV18 to TRBJ1-5, with 9 positions matching TRBD1. J was trimmed by 5 bases and V by 3 bases; bases with no gene match: 8. Germline V gene data show CDR1 as KGHSH and CDR2 as LQKENI. The CDR3 contains 16 residues. CDR3 in amino acids: CASSPRDRVSHQPQHF. The CDR3 DNA follows: TGTGCCAGCTCACCTAGGGACAGGGTATCCCATCAGCCCCAGCATTTT.

The chain joins TRBV10-2 to TRBJ1-3; 8 positions agree with TRBD1. Germline CDR1 reads WSHSY; CDR2 reads SAAADI. The CDR3 loop spans 16 amino acids. Unmatched junction bases numbered 9, after V lost 8 bases and J lost 0 bases. This CDR3 reads CASGGGQGNSGNTIYF. CDR3 DNA sequence: TGCGCCAGCGGGGGTGGACAGGGAAACTCTGGAAACACCATATATTTT.

In this sample, this clonotype turned up once. V and J are TRBV1 and TRBJ2-7; the DNA was not used to check the table's D call, TRBD2. TRBV1 is labeled a pseudogene. The CDR3 is 16 residues long. The CDR3 DNA reads TGCACCAGCAGCCACCCGACTAGCGGGAGGTCCTACGAGCAGTACTTC. It is translated as CTSSHPTSGRSYEQYF.

This clonotype was seen more than once but under ten times. CDR3 in amino acids: CASSLWGEAFF. The CDR3 region has the DNA TGTGCCAGCAGTCTCTGGGGGGAAGCTTTCTTT. The rearrangement joins TRBV25-1 to TRBJ1-1; possible D gene TRBD1, 5 bases. CDR3 length equals 11 residues. Trimming removed 5 bases from V and 8 bases from J, with 9 bases in between. The V gene's germline CDR1 is MGHDK and CDR2 SYGVNS.